A selection of T cell receptor beta chains follows, all from one sample in a study of vaccination and CD4 T cells after COVID-19. Their antigens remain unidentified. TCRdb reprocessed the PCR reads with MiXCR, giving one entry per CDR3 protein. The sample yields approximately 9,000 distinct CDR3 sequences, approximately 66% seen once. The sequencing sample was made of CD4+ T cells from blood, cultured in vitro. The receptors stem from a human donor who had recovered from COVID-19. Both conserved end residues are part of each CDR3. D genes are given only for firm matches. Only some rows state a clone size, as once, few, many or a class for expanded clones.

j_call	v_call	clone_size	d_call	cdr3_nt	cdr3_aa
TRBJ1-4	TRBV28	-	TRBD1	TGTGCCAGCACGGGGACAGGGGGAGACGGGGAAAAACTGTTTTTT	CASTGTGGDGEKLFF
TRBJ1-3	TRBV5-1	-	-	TGCGCCAGCAGCCCCTGGACCGGCTTAGGGGGCTCTGGAAACACCATATATTTT	CASSPWTGLGGSGNTIYF
TRBJ1-1	TRBV12-3/TRBV12-4	-	TRBD1	TGTGCCAGCAGTTTGACAGGGGGGAACACTGAAGCTTTCTTT	CASSLTGGNTEAFF
TRBJ1-2	TRBV19	-	-	TGTGCCAGTAGTATCCGGGGGGATGGCTACACCTTC	CASSIRGDGYTF
TRBJ1-2	TRBV5-4	few	-	TGTGCCAGCAGCCGAGACGGGAACTATGGCTACACCTTC	CASSRDGNYGYTF
TRBJ1-6	TRBV5-1	-	TRBD1	TGCGCCAGCTCCGGGACAGATAATTCACCCCTCCACTTT	CASSGTDNSPLHF
TRBJ1-2	TRBV7-2	-	-	TGTGCCAGCAGCCCCCCCGGTGGGGGGGCTGTAGGGGCTGTGGGTTGGTTACGTAACTATGGCTACACCTTC	CASSPPGGGAVGAVGWLRNYGYTF
TRBJ2-7	TRBV14	-	-	TGTGCCAGCAGCCAAGATCTGCGGCAGTACTTC	CASSQDLRQYF
TRBJ2-5	TRBV20-1	-	-	TGCAGTGCTAGAGAAGGAGCGATCGAGACCCAGTACTTC	CSAREGAIETQYF
TRBJ2-1	TRBV24-1	once	-	TGTGCCACCAGTGATCCAGGTGCAAATGAGCAGTTCTTC	CATSDPGANEQFF
TRBJ2-7	TRBV7-6	-	-	TGTGCCAGCAGCTTACGAGGGGGGGACTCCTACGAGCAGTACTTC	CASSLRGGDSYEQYF
TRBJ2-2	TRBV19	-	TRBD1	TGTGCCAGTAGTACCCGGGACAGAAACACCGGGGAGCTGTTTTTT	CASSTRDRNTGELFF
TRBJ1-2	TRBV6-1	large	TRBD1	TGTGCCAGCAGTCCCCCCCTGGGACAGGAGAGCAACTATGGCTACACCTTC	CASSPPLGQESNYGYTF
TRBJ2-3	TRBV20-1	-	-	TGCAGTGCTAGAGCGGGGGCCACCTATCCAGATACGCAGTATTTT	CSARAGATYPDTQYF
TRBJ1-2	TRBV5-4	few	TRBD1	TGTGCCAGCAGCGACGGACAGGGGGCTGGGGCCTATGGCTACACCTTC	CASSDGQGAGAYGYTF
TRBJ1-5	TRBV12-3/TRBV12-4	-	TRBD1	TGTGCCAGCAGTAAAACAAGCAGGGGGCAATTTAGCCAGCCCCAGCATTTT	CASSKTSRGQFSQPQHF
TRBJ1-1	TRBV29-1	-	-	TGCAGCGTTGGCCAAGACTTGAACACTGAAGCTTTCTTT	CSVGQDLNTEAFF
TRBJ1-1	TRBV11-2	-	-	TGTGCCAGCACCTCTCAGGGCATGAACACTGAAGCTTTCTTT	CASTSQGMNTEAFF
TRBJ1-5	TRBV7-2	large	-	TGTGCCAGCAGCTTAAAATGGGGGGGCGGCAATCAGCCCCAGCATTTT	CASSLKWGGGNQPQHF
TRBJ1-5	TRBV4-2	once	-	TGTGCCAGCAGCCAAGAAAGTGGGGCAGCGGACTCTAGCAATCAGCCCCAGCATTTT	CASSQESGAADSSNQPQHF
TRBJ1-1	TRBV5-1	-	-	TGCGCCAGCAGTTGGTGGGGGGGGCGCACTGAAGCTTTCTTT	CASSWWGGRTEAFF
TRBJ1-5	TRBV6-2/TRBV6-3	-	-	TGTGCCAGCAGGACGTTACAGGGTCTCATCAATCAGCCCCAGCATTTT	CASRTLQGLINQPQHF